This record covers a single TCR beta chain. Antigen: not known. This entry belongs to a study of cytomegalovirus exposure and HLA in healthy donors. Study information: A previous analysis identified approximately 110 million unique TCR beta sequences derived from some 200 million T cells.

Findings of the study overall: The authors listed 150 to 200 TCR beta chains as cytomegalovirus-associated. A missense variant in DCLRE1C was later tied to TCR beta V- and J-gene trimming.

This CDR3 region has 14 residues. V was trimmed by 4 bases and J by 1 base, leaving 9 bases between them. CDR1 and CDR2 from the germline V gene are SGHRS and YFSETQ. The PCR was carried out with 60 Vbeta primers and 13 Jbeta primers. Here immunoSEQ multiplex PCR was the method, and the copy in TCRdb shows in-frame clones only, minus some. The data show about 130,000 clones, with 75% to 90% seen just once and about 6.7% held by the top ten. The TCR was taken from a woman in her twenties or thirties in good health and CMV-seropositive. Material for sequencing was PBMCs. This chain links TRBV5-1 with TRBJ1-3; D is perhaps TRBD1 (5 bases). The CDR3 coding sequence is TGCGCCAGCAGCGTGACAGAGTCTGGAAACACCATATATTTT. Protein product: CASSVTESGNTIYF.